The source of this T cell receptor beta chain is a study of T cell responses to AZD1222 COVID-19 vaccine. CDR3 length: 16 amino acids. Trimming removed 3 bases from V and 4 bases from J; junction bases left unmatched: 6. From germline, CDR1 is SGHNT and CDR2 YYREEE (reference sequence). Sequencing was performed with immunoSEQ multiplex PCR; in TCRdb, only in-frame clones are kept and a portion is missing. The sample shows approximately 270,000 clones, 90% to 95% of them seen only once. The sequence was collected from an adult who received the AZD1222 COVID-19 vaccine. The genes are TRBV5-4 and TRBJ2-2; 10 nucleotides agree with TRBD2. Here the sequenced sample was peripheral blood, taken 28 days after the second AZD1222 dose. The CDR3 nucleotides are TGTGCCAGCAGCTCGTCTAGCGGGGGCGGCACCGGGGAGCTGTTTTTT. Its translation is CASSSSSGGGTGELFF.